This paragraph covers one TCR beta chain sequence. Its antigen is unknown. The same CDR3 can be traced to other DNA sequences in this sample. The sample comes from a study of T cell responses to AZD1222 COVID-19 vaccine. General study points: Unmutated regions of variants are reportedly targeted by nearly half of spike-specific TCRs. Vaccine-associated CD4 TCRs ranged over spike, dominating at 160-218 and 743-854. Repertoires in all cases were sampled only once the peak T cell response had passed. Breadth and depth of Spike-specific TCRs rose after two AZD1222 doses.

Clones were read by immunoSEQ multiplex PCR, and TCRdb kept only the in-frame ones, dropping some. The sample shows approximately 120,000 clones, 89% of them seen only once. Per germline, CDR1 LNHDA and CDR2 SQIVND (reference sequence). The V gene lost 5 bases and the J gene lost 2 bases, with 13 bases spanning the gap. This CDR3 spans 14 amino acids. This chain connects TRBV19 to TRBJ2-7; possibly TRBD2 for D (6 bases). The input for sequencing was peripheral blood, taken on day 0 of AZD1222 vaccination. The clonotype comes from an adult in good health. The DNA of the CDR3 is TGTGCCAGTAGTGTCAGCAGCGGGCCCTACGAGCAGTACTTC. It translates to CASSVSSGPYEQYF.